These 3 T cell receptor beta chains were all obtained from the same sample, sequenced in a study of OX40 agonist ivuxolimab in advanced cancers. Produced via immunoSEQ multiplex PCR; TCRdb's table is partial and in-frame only. The data hold some 66,000 clones, with 60% to 80% observed a single time. Source: CD4+ or CD8+ T cells sorted from blood, taken in a trial of the OX40 agonist ivuxolimab. Source of these receptors: an adult with an advanced solid tumor such as melanoma, head and neck, liver or kidney cancer.

V is TRBV7-9 and J is TRBJ2-5; 8 positions agree with TRBD1. J lost 4 bases, V lost 3 bases, and 4 bases had no gene match. Germline V gives CDR1 SEHNR, CDR2 FQNEAQ (reference sequence). The length of the CDR3 is 14 residues. The CDR3 spells CASSLITGGETQYF. Here the CDR3 DNA reads TGTGCCAGCAGCTTGATTACAGGGGGAGAGACCCAGTACTTC.

This rearrangement joins TRBV19 to TRBJ2-7; D remains ambiguous. The germline gives CDR1 LNHDA, CDR2 SQIVND (reference sequence). The CDR3 loop spans 13 amino acids. V was trimmed by 3 bases and J by 7 bases, leaving 13 bases between them. CDR3 DNA: TGTGCCAGTAGTATTAACGGAGACTGGGAGCAGTACTTC. This gives the protein CASSINGDWEQYF.

V gene TRBV30 combines with J gene TRBJ2-1; no clear D. Trimming cost V 1 base and J 9 bases, with 10 bases left between them. Germline loops: CDR1 GTSNPN, CDR2 SVGIG (reference sequence). The CDR3 length is 12 residues. The CDR3 DNA reads TGTGCCTGGAGTGCCCCGGAAATTGAGCAGTTCTTC. Translating gives CAWSAPEIEQFF.